The 20 T cell receptor beta chains given below trace back to one sample, sequenced in a study of cytomegalovirus exposure and HLA in healthy donors (dated 2017 in TCRdb). Library construction relied on the immunoSEQ multiplex PCR assay. A mixture of 60 forward primers for TCR Vbeta segments and 13 reverse primers for TCR Jbeta segments was used in the multiplex PCR. TCRdb stores this immuneACCESS table with in-frame sequences only. Part of the clones is absent; in the studies checked, under half of the shortfall reflects unresolved V genes, and no reason is known for the rest. In this sample the table shows over 150,000 clones, roughly three quarters of which occur a single time. About 1.3% of the sample is held by the ten biggest clonotypes. The sequenced material came from PBMCs. These receptors all stem from a man aged 55 to 70 in good health and CMV-seronegative.

This clone is medium-sized (0.01 to 0.1%) within its sample. V usage is TRBV6-5 and J usage is TRBJ1-1; D remains ambiguous. V was clipped by 0 bases and J by 0 bases, with 5 bases between them. Germline V gene sequence: CDR1 MNHEY, CDR2 SVGAGI. The CDR3 is made up of 14 amino acids. The CDR3 sequence: CASSYSELNTEAFF. CDR3 bases: TGTGCCAGCAGTTACTCGGAGTTGAACACTGAAGCTTTCTTT.

J is TRBJ1-1 and V is TRBV7-3, with D possibly TRBD1 on 5 matching bases. This CDR3 is 14 amino acids long. The germline gives CDR1 SGHTA, CDR2 FQGTGA. V dropped 5 bases and J dropped 0 bases, with 10 bases sitting between them. CDR3 sequence reads: CASSAGPLNTEAFF. The CDR3 region has the DNA TGTGCCAGCAGCGCGGGACCCTTGAACACTGAAGCTTTCTTT.

The chain is built from TRBV2 and TRBJ2-1, with D possibly matching TRBD1 (6 bases). The CDR3 has 18 residues. Trimming took 2 bases from V and 8 from J, leaving 25 bases between them. Germline CDR1 SNHLY, CDR2 FYNNEI. CDR3 in amino acids: CASSETASRGRWVHEQFF. In DNA, the CDR3 is TGTGCCAGCAGTGAAACGGCTAGCAGGGGCCGCTGGGTCCATGAGCAGTTCTTC.

The count of this clone is one. This chain joins TRBV7-2 and TRBJ1-4; D call uncertain. This CDR3 comprises 15 residues. From germline, CDR1 is SGHTA and CDR2 FQGNSA. V dropped 5 bases and J dropped 7 bases, with 17 bases sitting between them. The CDR3 bases are TGTGCCAGCAGCCCAAGTCTCGGGTTTATTGAAAAACTGTTTTTT. It yields the protein CASSPSLGFIEKLFF.

This rearrangement joins TRBV7-2 to TRBJ2-3, with a weak D call TRBD2 (6 bases). V lost 0 bases and J lost 2, with 12 bases in between. Germline CDR1 reads SGHTA; CDR2 reads FQGNSA. The CDR3 is 16 amino acids. CDR3 amino acids: CASSLAAGRHTDTQYF. CDR3 coding DNA: TGTGCCAGCAGCTTAGCAGCGGGTAGACACACAGATACGCAGTATTTT.

The chain combines TRBV19 with TRBJ2-2; TRBD1 matches at 9 bases. Per the germline V gene, CDR1 is LNHDA and CDR2 is SQIVND (reference sequence). The V gene end was trimmed by 7 bases and the J gene end by 5 bases; junction bases not matched to a gene: 11. CDR3 size: 16 residues. The CDR3 here is CASIPGQGAWTGELFF. The CDR3 region has the DNA TGTGCCAGTATACCGGGACAGGGTGCGTGGACCGGGGAGCTGTTTTTT.

The CDR3 spells CASSQTNVETQYF. CDR3 DNA: TGTGCCAGCAGTCAAACTAATGTAGAGACCCAGTACTTC. The chain links TRBV27 to TRBJ2-5, with no clear D. Looked up from germline, CDR1 is MNHEY and CDR2 is SMNVEV (reference sequence). This CDR3 spans 13 amino acids. V lost 5 bases and J lost 4, with 11 bases in between.

As for this clone: The same CDR3 arises from other DNA sequences in this sample as well. This CDR3 is CASSLQGYGYTF. The CDR3 nucleotides are TGTGCCAGCAGTCTGCAGGGTTACGGCTACACCTTC. The rearrangement joins TRBV28 to TRBJ1-2, with D perhaps matching TRBD1 (5 bases). The V end lost 5 bases, the J end lost 8 bases, and 12 bases lay between the germline ends. Germline values: CDR1 MDHEN, CDR2 SYDVKM. This CDR3 region has 12 residues.

CDR3 residues: CASSIDVQQGGAEAFF. For the CDR3, the DNA is TGTGCCAGTAGTATAGATGTCCAACAGGGAGGGGCTGAAGCTTTCTTT. V and J are TRBV19 and TRBJ1-1; the D gene is possibly TRBD1 (6 bases). Per the germline V gene, CDR1 is LNHDA and CDR2 is SQIVND (reference sequence). There are 16 residues in the CDR3. With 0 bases removed from V and 6 bases from J, the gap between germline ends came to 17 bases.

The chain combines TRBV7-9 with TRBJ2-2, with TRBD1 matching 8 bases. The germline gives CDR1 SEHNR, CDR2 FQNEAQ (reference sequence). This CDR3 contains 15 residues. V trimming: 5 bases; J trimming: 3 bases; junction bases outside the gene matches: 5. CDR3 residues: CASSLGTGDTGELFF. CDR3 DNA: TGTGCCAGCAGCCTGGGGACAGGCGACACCGGGGAGCTGTTTTTT.

The CDR3 DNA is TGTGCCAGCAGTTACTCGGGGGGGATCTCCTACGAGCAGTACTTC. This translates into CASSYSGGISYEQYF. The chain carries TRBV6-5 and TRBJ2-7, with 7 bases fitting TRBD2. Trimming took 0 bases from V and 0 from J; bases not matched to a gene: 2. The germline CDR1 and CDR2 sequences are MNHEY and SVGAGI. This CDR3 has 15 residues.

This clone was recorded a few times. J is TRBJ2-3 and V is TRBV18; TRBD2 aligns across 7 bases. The CDR3 consists of 13 residues. Germline V gene data show CDR1 as KGHSH and CDR2 as LQKENI. The junction had 4 bases not matched to a gene; V was cut back by 8 bases and J by 2 bases. CDR3 region: CASNGGSTDTQYF. For the CDR3, the DNA is TGTGCCAGCAACGGGGGGTCCACAGATACGCAGTATTTT.

This clone was observed once. The rearrangement links TRBV7-8 to TRBJ2-3, with D unresolved. V gave up 0 bases and J gave up 5 bases, with 9 bases separating them. The CDR3 runs 14 residues. Germline CDR1 is SGHVS and CDR2 is FQNEAQ. The CDR3 bases are TGTGCCAGCAGCTTAGCGCAGGCCCTAGATACGCAGTATTTT. This sequence encodes CASSLAQALDTQYF.

CDR3 nucleotides: TGTGCCAGCAGTTCACAGACAGGGAAGGGACCTTTCTTT. This translates into CASSSQTGKGPFF. The rearrangement links TRBV28 to TRBJ1-1; 7 nucleotides align to TRBD1. The CDR3 runs 13 residues. Trimming at V came to 4 bases and at J to 12 bases, leaving 11 bases not matched to a gene. The V gene's germline CDR1 is MDHEN and CDR2 SYDVKM.

This clone was picked up a small number of times. This chain uses TRBV9 with TRBJ2-3; TRBD2 aligns across 10 bases. J lost 5 bases, V lost 2 bases, and 8 bases had no gene match. This CDR3 spans 16 amino acids. Germline V lookup: CDR1 SGDLS, CDR2 YYNGEE. CDR3 loop: CASSVGHSGGKDTQYF. CDR3 nucleotide sequence: TGTGCCAGCAGCGTGGGTCATAGCGGGGGGAAAGATACGCAGTATTTT. The full variable domain, rest sourced from reference TRBV9 and TRBJ2-3, is DSGVTQTPKHLITATGQRVTLRCSPRSGDLSVYWYQQSLDQGLQFLIQYYNGEERAKGNILERFSAQQFPDLHSELNLSSLELGDSALYFCASSVGHSGGKDTQYFGPGTRLTVL.

The V call is TRBV10-2, the J call TRBJ2-3, with D perhaps TRBD1 (5 bases). The CDR3 contains 13 residues. CDR1 and CDR2 from the germline V gene are WSHSY and SAAADI. V lost 4 bases and J 2 bases, leaving 7 bases between the germline ends. The CDR3 sequence: CASSAQATDTQYF. CDR3 DNA: TGCGCCAGCAGTGCACAGGCCACAGATACGCAGTATTTT.

A few counts support this clone. This chain uses TRBV7-2 with TRBJ2-5; D might be TRBD2 (7 bases). CDR3 length: 14 residues. Germline V gene sequence: CDR1 SGHTA, CDR2 FQGNSA. Between the trimmed V and J ends, which lost 1 base and 8 bases, there was a span of 14 bases. The CDR3 region is CASSLEGGQGTQYF. CDR3 nucleotide sequence: TGTGCCAGCAGCTTAGAGGGGGGGCAAGGTACCCAGTACTTC. Full variable domain (rest looked up from reference TRBV7-2 and TRBJ2-5): GAGVSQSPSNKVTEKGKDVELRCDPISGHTALYWYRQSLGQGLEFLIYFQGNSAPDKSGLPSDRFSAERTGGSVSTLTIQRTQQEDSAVYLCASSLEGGQGTQYFGPGTRLLVL.

This sequence joins TRBV2 and TRBJ2-6; TRBD1 agrees at 10 bases. Germline-derived CDR1 and CDR2 are SNHLY and FYNNEI. There are 18 residues in the CDR3. With 7 bases clipped from V and 0 bases from J, the junction kept 9 bases outside the gene matches. CDR3 in DNA: TGTGCCAGCATACTAAGGCGGACAGGGGGCTCTGGGGCCAACGTCCTGACTTTC. It codes for CASILRRTGGSGANVLTF.

The chain employs TRBV9 and TRBJ2-3; D unresolved. Trimming cost V 0 bases and J 1 base, with 6 bases left between them. This CDR3 is 14 amino acids long. CDR1 and CDR2 (germline): SGDLS, YYNGEE. CDR3 residues: CASSVALGTDTQYF. The DNA for the CDR3 is TGTGCCAGCAGCGTAGCCCTCGGCACAGATACGCAGTATTTT.

V usage is TRBV27 and J usage is TRBJ2-5; possible D gene TRBD2, 6 bases. Germline V gives CDR1 MNHEY, CDR2 SMNVEV (reference sequence). V was clipped by 6 bases and J by 5 bases, with 16 bases between them. This CDR3 is 14 amino acids long. The CDR3 loop reads CASRSLSGLETQYF. The DNA of the CDR3 is TGTGCCAGCAGGTCTCTTAGCGGCTTGGAGACCCAGTACTTC.